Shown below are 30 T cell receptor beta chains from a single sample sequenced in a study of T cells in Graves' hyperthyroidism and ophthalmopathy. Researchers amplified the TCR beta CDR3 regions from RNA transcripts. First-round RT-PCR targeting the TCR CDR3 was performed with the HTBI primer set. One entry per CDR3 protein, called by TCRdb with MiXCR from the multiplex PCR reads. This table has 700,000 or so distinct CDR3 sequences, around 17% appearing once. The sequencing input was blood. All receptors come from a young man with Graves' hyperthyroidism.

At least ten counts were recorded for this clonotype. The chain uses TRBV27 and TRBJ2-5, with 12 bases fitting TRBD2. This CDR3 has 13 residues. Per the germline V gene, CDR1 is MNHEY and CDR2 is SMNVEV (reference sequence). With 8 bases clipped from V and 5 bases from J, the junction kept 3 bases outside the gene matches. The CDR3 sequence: CASSSGRVETQYF. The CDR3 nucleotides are TGTGCCAGCTCTAGCGGGAGGGTGGAGACCCAGTACTTC.

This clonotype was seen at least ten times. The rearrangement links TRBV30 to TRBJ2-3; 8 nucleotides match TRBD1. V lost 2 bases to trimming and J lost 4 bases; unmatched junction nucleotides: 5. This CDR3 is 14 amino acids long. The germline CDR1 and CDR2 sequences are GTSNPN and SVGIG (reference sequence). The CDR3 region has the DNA TGTGCCTGGAGTACGACAGGGGTTGCAGATACGCAGTATTTT. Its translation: CAWSTTGVADTQYF.

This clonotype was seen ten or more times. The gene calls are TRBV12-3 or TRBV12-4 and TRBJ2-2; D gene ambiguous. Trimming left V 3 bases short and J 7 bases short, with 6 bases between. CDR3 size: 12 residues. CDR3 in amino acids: CASSLGNGELFF. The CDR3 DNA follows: TGTGCCAGCAGTTTGGGGAACGGGGAGCTGTTTTTT.

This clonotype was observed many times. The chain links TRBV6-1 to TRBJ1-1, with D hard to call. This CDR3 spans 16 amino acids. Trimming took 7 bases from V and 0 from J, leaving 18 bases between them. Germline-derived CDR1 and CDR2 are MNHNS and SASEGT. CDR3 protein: CASTLAGRIMNTEAFF. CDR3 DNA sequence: TGTGCCAGCACCTTAGCAGGAAGGATAATGAACACTGAAGCTTTCTTT.

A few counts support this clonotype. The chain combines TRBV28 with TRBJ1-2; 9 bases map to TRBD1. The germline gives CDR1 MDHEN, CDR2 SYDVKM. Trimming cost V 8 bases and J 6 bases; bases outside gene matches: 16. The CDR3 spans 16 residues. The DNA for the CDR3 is TGTGCCAGCCGAGACGGGGGGGGGGACAGGGTTCATGGCTACACCTTC. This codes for CASRDGGGDRVHGYTF.

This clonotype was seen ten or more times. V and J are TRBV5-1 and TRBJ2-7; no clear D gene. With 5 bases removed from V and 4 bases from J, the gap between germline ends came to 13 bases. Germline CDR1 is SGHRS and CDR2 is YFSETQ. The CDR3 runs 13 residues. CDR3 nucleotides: TGCGCCAGCAGTCGGTCGGGCGGATACGAGCAGTACTTC. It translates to CASSRSGGYEQYF. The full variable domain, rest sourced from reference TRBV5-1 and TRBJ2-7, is KAGVTQTPRYLIKTRGQQVTLSCSPISGHRSVSWYQQTPGQGLQFLFEYFSETQRNKGNFPGRFSGRQFSNSRSEMNVSTLELGDSALYLCASSRSGGYEQYFGPGTRLTVT.

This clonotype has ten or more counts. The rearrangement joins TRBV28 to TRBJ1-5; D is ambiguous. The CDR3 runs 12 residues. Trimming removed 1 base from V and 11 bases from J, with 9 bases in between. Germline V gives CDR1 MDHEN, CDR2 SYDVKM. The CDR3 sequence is CASSLSLRSQHF. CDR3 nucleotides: TGTGCCAGCAGTTTATCACTCCGGTCCCAGCATTTT.

The CDR3 is CASSQDPSPHYNEQFF. The CDR3 coding sequence is TGTGCCAGCAGCCAAGATCCCAGCCCTCACTACAATGAGCAGTTCTTC. V usage is TRBV3-1 and J usage is TRBJ2-1; D gene uncertain. CDR3 length equals 16 residues. Germline-derived CDR1 and CDR2 are LGHDT and YNNKEL (reference sequence). Trimming removed 0 bases at V and 3 bases at J, with 12 bases between.

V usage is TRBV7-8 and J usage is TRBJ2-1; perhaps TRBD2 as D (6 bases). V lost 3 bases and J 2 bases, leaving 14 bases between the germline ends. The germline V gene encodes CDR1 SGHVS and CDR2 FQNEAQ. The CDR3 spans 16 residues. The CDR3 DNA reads TGTGCCAGCAGCTTCCGGGAGCTACGAACCTACAATGAGCAGTTCTTC. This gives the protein CASSFRELRTYNEQFF.

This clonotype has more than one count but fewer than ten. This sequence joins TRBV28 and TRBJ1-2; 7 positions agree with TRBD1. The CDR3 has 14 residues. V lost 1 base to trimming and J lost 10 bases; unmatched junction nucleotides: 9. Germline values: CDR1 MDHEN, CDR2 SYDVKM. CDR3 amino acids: CASSLLGRQGSYTF. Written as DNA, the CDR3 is TGTGCCAGCAGTTTATTAGGGCGACAGGGCTCCTACACCTTC.

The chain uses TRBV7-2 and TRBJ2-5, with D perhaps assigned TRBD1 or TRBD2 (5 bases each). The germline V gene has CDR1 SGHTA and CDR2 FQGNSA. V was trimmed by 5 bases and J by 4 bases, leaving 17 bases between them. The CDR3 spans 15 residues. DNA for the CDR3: TGTGCCAGCAGCCTCCCGGGACCCGGTGGAGAGACCCAGTACTTC. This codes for CASSLPGPGGETQYF.

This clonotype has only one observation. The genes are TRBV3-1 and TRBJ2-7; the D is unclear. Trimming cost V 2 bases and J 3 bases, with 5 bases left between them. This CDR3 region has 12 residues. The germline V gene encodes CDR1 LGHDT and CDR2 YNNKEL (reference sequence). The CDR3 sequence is CASSQFSYEQYF. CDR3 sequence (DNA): TGTGCCAGCAGCCAATTCAGCTACGAGCAGTACTTC.

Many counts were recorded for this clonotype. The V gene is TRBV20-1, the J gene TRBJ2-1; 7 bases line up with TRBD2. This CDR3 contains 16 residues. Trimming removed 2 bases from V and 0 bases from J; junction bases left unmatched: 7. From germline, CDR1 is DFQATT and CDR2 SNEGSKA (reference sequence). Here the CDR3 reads CSARIGTTLSYNEQFF. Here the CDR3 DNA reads TGCAGTGCTAGAATCGGGACTACCCTCTCCTACAATGAGCAGTTCTTC.

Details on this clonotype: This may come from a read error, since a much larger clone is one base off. Here the CDR3 reads CASSSGQGKSEQFF. CDR3 nucleotides: TGTGCCAGCAGCTCGGGACAGGGAAAGAGTGAGCAGTTCTTC. V and J are TRBV7-3 and TRBJ2-1, with 9 bases fitting TRBD1. Trimming cost V 4 bases and J 9 bases; bases outside gene matches: 7. CDR1 is SGHTA and CDR2 is FQGTGA in the germline V gene. CDR3 size: 14 residues.

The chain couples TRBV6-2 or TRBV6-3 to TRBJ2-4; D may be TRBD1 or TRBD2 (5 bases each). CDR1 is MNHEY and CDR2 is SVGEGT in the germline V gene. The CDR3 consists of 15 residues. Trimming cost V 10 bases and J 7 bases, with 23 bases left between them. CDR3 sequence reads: CATIFRGEGGNIQYF. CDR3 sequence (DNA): TGTGCCACTATATTCCGGGGCGAAGGTGGGAACATTCAGTACTTC.

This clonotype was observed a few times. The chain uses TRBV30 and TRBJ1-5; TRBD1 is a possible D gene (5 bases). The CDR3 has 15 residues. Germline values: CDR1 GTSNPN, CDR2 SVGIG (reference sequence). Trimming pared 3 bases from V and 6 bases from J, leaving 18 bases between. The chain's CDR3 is CAWRPSGQQSQPQHF. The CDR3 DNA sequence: TGTGCCTGGAGACCCTCAGGACAACAGAGTCAGCCCCAGCATTTT.

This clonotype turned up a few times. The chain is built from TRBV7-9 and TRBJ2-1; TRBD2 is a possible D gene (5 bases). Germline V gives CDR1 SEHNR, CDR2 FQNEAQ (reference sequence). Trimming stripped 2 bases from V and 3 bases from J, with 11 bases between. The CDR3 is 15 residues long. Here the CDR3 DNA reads TGTGCCAGCAGCTTATTGAAGGGAGTCTACAATGAGCAGTTCTTC. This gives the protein CASSLLKGVYNEQFF.

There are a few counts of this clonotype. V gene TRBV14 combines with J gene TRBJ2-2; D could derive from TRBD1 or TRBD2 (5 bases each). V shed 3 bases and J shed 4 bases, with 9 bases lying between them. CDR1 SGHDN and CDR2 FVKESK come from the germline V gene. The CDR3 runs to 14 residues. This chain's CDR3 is CASSHGAFTGELFF. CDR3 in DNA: TGTGCCAGCAGCCACGGGGCCTTCACCGGGGAGCTGTTTTTT.

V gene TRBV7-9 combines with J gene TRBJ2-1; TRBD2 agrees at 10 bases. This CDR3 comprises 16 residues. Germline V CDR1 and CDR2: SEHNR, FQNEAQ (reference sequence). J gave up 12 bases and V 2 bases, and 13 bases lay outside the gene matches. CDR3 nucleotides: TGTGCCAGCAGCTTAAAGTCGCTAGCGGGAGCTGCGGTGCAGTTCTTC. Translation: CASSLKSLAGAAVQFF.

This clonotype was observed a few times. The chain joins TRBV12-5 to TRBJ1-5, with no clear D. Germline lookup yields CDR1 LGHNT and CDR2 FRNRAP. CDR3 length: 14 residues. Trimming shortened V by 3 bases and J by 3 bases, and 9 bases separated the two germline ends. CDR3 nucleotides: TGTGCTAGTGGTTTCGGGCAGTACAATCAGCCCCAGCATTTT. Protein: CASGFGQYNQPQHF.

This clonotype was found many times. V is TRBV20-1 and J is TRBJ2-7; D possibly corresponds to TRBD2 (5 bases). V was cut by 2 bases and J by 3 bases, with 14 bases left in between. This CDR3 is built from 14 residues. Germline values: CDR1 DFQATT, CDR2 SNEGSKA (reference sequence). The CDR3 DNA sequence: TGCAGTGCTAGACCCACGGGGAGCTTCTACGAGCAGTACTTC. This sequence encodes CSARPTGSFYEQYF.

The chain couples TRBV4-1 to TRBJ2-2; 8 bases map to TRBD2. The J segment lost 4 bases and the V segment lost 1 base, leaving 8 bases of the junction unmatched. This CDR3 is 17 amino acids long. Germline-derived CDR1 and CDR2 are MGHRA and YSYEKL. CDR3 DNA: TGCGCCAGCAGCCAAGTTGAGCTAGCGGGTAGCACCGGGGAGCTGTTTTTT. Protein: CASSQVELAGSTGELFF.

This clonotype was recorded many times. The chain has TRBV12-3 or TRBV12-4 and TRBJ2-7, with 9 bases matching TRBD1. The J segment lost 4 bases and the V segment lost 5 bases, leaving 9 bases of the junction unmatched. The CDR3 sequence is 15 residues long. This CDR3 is CASSNLGTGKYEQYF. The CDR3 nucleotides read TGTGCCAGCAGTAACCTCGGGACAGGGAAATACGAGCAGTACTTC.

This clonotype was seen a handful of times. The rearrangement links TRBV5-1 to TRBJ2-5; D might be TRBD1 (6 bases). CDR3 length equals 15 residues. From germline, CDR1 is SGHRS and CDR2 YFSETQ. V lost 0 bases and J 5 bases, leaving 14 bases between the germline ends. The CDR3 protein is CASSLALADRETQYF. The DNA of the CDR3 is TGCGCCAGCAGCTTGGCTCTAGCAGACAGGGAGACCCAGTACTTC.

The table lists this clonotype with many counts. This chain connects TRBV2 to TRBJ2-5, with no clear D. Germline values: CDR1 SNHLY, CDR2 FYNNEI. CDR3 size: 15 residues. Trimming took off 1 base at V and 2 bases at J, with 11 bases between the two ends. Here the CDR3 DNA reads TGTGCCAGCAGTGAAGTATTGGCCTCACAAGAGACCCAGTACTTC. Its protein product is CASSEVLASQETQYF.

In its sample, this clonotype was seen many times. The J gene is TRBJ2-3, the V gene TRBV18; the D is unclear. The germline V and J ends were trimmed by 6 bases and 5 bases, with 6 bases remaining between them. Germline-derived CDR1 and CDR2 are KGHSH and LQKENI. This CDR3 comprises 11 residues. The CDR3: CASSSQDTQYF. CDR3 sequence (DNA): TGTGCCAGCTCCTCCCAAGATACGCAGTATTTT.

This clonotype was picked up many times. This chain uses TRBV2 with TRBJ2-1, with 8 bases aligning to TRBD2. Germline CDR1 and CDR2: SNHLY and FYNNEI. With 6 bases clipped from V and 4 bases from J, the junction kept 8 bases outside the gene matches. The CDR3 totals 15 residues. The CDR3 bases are TGTGCCAGCAGACCGCTAGCGGGTTTATACAATGAGCAGTTCTTC. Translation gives CASRPLAGLYNEQFF.

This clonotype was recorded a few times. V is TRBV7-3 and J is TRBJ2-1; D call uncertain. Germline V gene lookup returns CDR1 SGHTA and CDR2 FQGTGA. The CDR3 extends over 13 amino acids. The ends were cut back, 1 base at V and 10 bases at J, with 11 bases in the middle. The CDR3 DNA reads TGTGCCAGCAGCTTAAGGCCGGCCGGGGAGCAGTTCTTC. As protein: CASSLRPAGEQFF.

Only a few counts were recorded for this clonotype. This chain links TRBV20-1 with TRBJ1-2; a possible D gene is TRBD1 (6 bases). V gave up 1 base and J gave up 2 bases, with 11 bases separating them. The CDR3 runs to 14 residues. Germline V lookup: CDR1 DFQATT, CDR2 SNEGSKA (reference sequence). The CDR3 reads CSARAGQKNYGYTF. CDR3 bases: TGCAGTGCTAGAGCAGGACAGAAAAACTATGGCTACACCTTC.

The CDR3 region has the DNA TGTGCCAGCAGCTCTTACCTAGCGGGAGAGGATGAGCAGTTCTTC. As protein: CASSSYLAGEDEQFF. The chain combines TRBV28 with TRBJ2-1; 10 nucleotides agree with TRBD2. The V and J ends lost 6 bases and 8 bases, in that order; junction bases with no gene match: 10. This CDR3 comprises 15 residues. CDR1 is MDHEN and CDR2 is SYDVKM in the germline V gene. The full variable domain, completed using reference TRBV28 and TRBJ2-1, is DVKVTQSSRYLVKRTGEKVFLECVQDMDHENMFWYRQDPGLGLRLIYFSYDVKMKEKGDIPEGYSVSREKKERFSLILESASTNQTSMYLCASSSYLAGEDEQFFGPGTRLTVL.